A selection of T cell receptor beta chains follows, all from one sample in a study of shared clonotypes between healthy human individuals. Only in-frame clones appear in the TCRdb table, and some are missing; sequencing was by immunoSEQ multiplex PCR. The sample lists approximately 590,000 clones, around 95% seen once, with 0.085% to 0.11% in the top ten. The sequenced sample was naive CD8+ T cells sorted from blood. These receptors were collected from a woman aged 25-40 years in good health. Each CDR3 is given with its conserved first and last residue. A D gene is named only where the DNA matches it firmly. Not all rows give a size; the values are once, few, many and, for expanded clones, a class.

d_call | clone_size | j_call | v_call | cdr3_length | cdr3_nt | cdr3_aa
- | - | TRBJ1-2 | TRBV13 | 14 | TGTGCCAGCAGCTTAGGCGCGGGGATTGATGGCTACACCTTC | CASSLGAGIDGYTF
- | - | TRBJ2-5 | TRBV5-6 | 12 | TGTGCCAGCAGCTTGGACATTGAGACCCAGTACTTC | CASSLDIETQYF
- | - | TRBJ1-2 | TRBV5-4 | 12 | TGTGCCAGCAGAAACGAATACTATGGCTACACCTTC | CASRNEYYGYTF
- | - | TRBJ2-1 | TRBV25-1 | 13 | TGTGCCAGCAGGAGGGCCACCTACAATGAGCAGTTCTTC | CASRRATYNEQFF
- | once | TRBJ2-7 | TRBV19 | 15 | TGTGCCAGTAGTACAATCGGACCGGCGACCTACGAGCAGTACTTC | CASSTIGPATYEQYF
- | - | TRBJ2-3 | TRBV14 | 14 | TGTGCCAGCAGCCAAGAGACCACCTCTGATACGCAGTATTTT | CASSQETTSDTQYF
- | - | TRBJ1-4 | TRBV6-5 | 14 | TGTGCCAGCACTAAGCTCGGCGCTAATGAAAAACTGTTTTTT | CASTKLGANEKLFF
- | - | TRBJ1-4 | TRBV10-2 | 14 | TGCGCCAGCAGTGAGTGGGCAACTAATGAAAAACTGTTTTTT | CASSEWATNEKLFF
TRBD1 | - | TRBJ2-5 | TRBV5-1 | 15 | TGCGCCAGCAGCTGGGACAGGGCTACAAAAGAGACCCAGTACTTC | CASSWDRATKETQYF
TRBD2 | - | TRBJ2-2 | TRBV9 | 18 | TGTGCCAGCAGCGTAGCTGTTACTAGCGGGAGCTACACCGGGGAGCTGTTTTTT | CASSVAVTSGSYTGELFF
TRBD1 | - | TRBJ2-7 | TRBV5-6 | 15 | TGTGCCAGCAGCCACCGGGACAGGGGTTCCTACGAGCAGTACTTC | CASSHRDRGSYEQYF
- | - | TRBJ1-6 | TRBV28 | 13 | TGTGCCAGCAGTTGGGCAGGAGTATCACCCCTCCACTTT | CASSWAGVSPLHF
TRBD1 | - | TRBJ2-2 | TRBV7-9 | 19 | TGTGCCAGCAGCTCTCATTACACCGGGACAGGGTTTGGTGTCGGGGAGCTGTTTTTT | CASSSHYTGTGFGVGELFF
- | - | TRBJ2-2 | TRBV19 | 14 | TGTGCCAGTAGTATTCCTAGCGAGACCGGGGAGCTGTTTTTT | CASSIPSETGELFF
- | - | TRBJ2-2 | TRBV6-1 | 10 | TGTGCCAGTGTTGAGCGGGAGCTGTTTTTT | CASVERELFF
- | - | TRBJ2-2 | TRBV6-5 | 15 | TGTGCCAGCAGTTACGTTACTACAGCCGCCGGGGAGCTGTTTTTT | CASSYVTTAAGELFF
- | - | TRBJ2-3 | TRBV4-1 | 14 | TGCGCCAGCAGCCCCGCCCCCCCCACAGATACGCAGTATTTT | CASSPAPPTDTQYF
- | - | TRBJ1-2 | TRBV5-6 | 14 | TGTGCCAGCAGCGGAACAGGGTCCCACTATGGCTACACCTTC | CASSGTGSHYGYTF
- | - | TRBJ2-1 | TRBV5-6 | 14 | TGTGCCAGCAGCTTGGATTCGGGGGACAATGAGCAGTTCTTC | CASSLDSGDNEQFF
- | - | TRBJ2-1 | TRBV28 | 19 | TGTGCCAGCAGTTTCCCCCCAGCTAGTTCCGGCGTGTCCTACAATGAGCAGTTCTTC | CASSFPPASSGVSYNEQFF
- | - | TRBJ2-1 | TRBV6-4 | 13 | TGTGCCAGCAGTGACTCAGGAGGTCATGAGCAGTTCTTC | CASSDSGGHEQFF
- | - | TRBJ2-1 | TRBV27 | 15 | TGTGCCAGCAGTTTATCAGGGACGACCTACAATGAGCAGTTCTTC | CASSLSGTTYNEQFF
- | once | TRBJ2-7 | TRBV7-2 | 15 | TGTGCCAGCAGCTTAGAGCGCCGGAGGGGGTACGAGCAGTACTTC | CASSLERRRGYEQYF
- | - | TRBJ1-1 | TRBV2 | 20 | TGTGCCAGCAGTGACTATGAGGGATTCTCGGCCGTAGGGCAGAACACTGAAGCTTTCTTT | CASSDYEGFSAVGQNTEAFF
- | once | TRBJ1-4 | TRBV7-9 | 14 | TGTGCCAGCAGCTTAATAGCAACTAATGAAAAACTGTTTTTT | CASSLIATNEKLFF
- | - | TRBJ2-7 | TRBV28 | 13 | TGTGCCAGCAGTTTATTCTCTGGCTACGAGCAGTACTTC | CASSLFSGYEQYF
- | - | TRBJ2-1 | TRBV6-5 | 15 | TGTGCCAGCAGCCCCAGGGACGCGAGATACAATGAGCAGTTCTTC | CASSPRDARYNEQFF
TRBD1 | - | TRBJ2-7 | TRBV7-8 | 15 | TGTGCCAGCAGCTTAGGTCAGGGGGAGATCTACGAGCAGTACTTC | CASSLGQGEIYEQYF
- | - | TRBJ1-2 | TRBV27 | 12 | TGTGCCAGCAGTTCGATGGACAGAGATTACACCTTC | CASSSMDRDYTF
TRBD1 | - | TRBJ1-5 | TRBV28 | 15 | TGTGCCAGCCAGTACTACGGACAGGCGGATCAGCCCCAGCATTTT | CASQYYGQADQPQHF
- | - | TRBJ1-1 | TRBV9 | 14 | TGTGCCAGCAGCGCCGAGGGTCTGAACACTGAAGCTTTCTTT | CASSAEGLNTEAFF
- | - | TRBJ1-1 | TRBV29-1 | 15 | TGCAGCGTTGAAGGCGGCACGAGCATGAACACTGAAGCTTTCTTT | CSVEGGTSMNTEAFF
TRBD2 | - | TRBJ2-1 | TRBV27 | 15 | TGTGCCAGCAGTTTGGGACTAGCGGGATACAATGAGCAGTTCTTC | CASSLGLAGYNEQFF
TRBD2 | - | TRBJ2-2 | TRBV19 | 15 | TGTGCCAGCCTCCTTAGCGGGAGAGGGACCGGGGAGCTGTTTTTT | CASLLSGRGTGELFF
TRBD1 | once | TRBJ2-1 | TRBV28 | 14 | TGTGCCAGCAGTCGAGACAGGGGGATGAATGAGCAGTTCTTC | CASSRDRGMNEQFF
- | - | TRBJ2-3 | TRBV27 | 14 | TGTGCCAGCACGACAAGGCCCCACACAGATACGCAGTATTTT | CASTTRPHTDTQYF
TRBD1 | - | TRBJ2-7 | TRBV5-4 | 14 | TGTGCCAGCAGCTCCCGGGACAGGACCTACGAGCAGTACTTC | CASSSRDRTYEQYF
- | - | TRBJ1-2 | TRBV27 | 16 | TGTGCCAGCAGTTTATCTTGGCGAGGAGAGGGGAATGGCTACACCTTC | CASSLSWRGEGNGYTF
TRBD1 | - | TRBJ2-2 | TRBV5-6 | 16 | TGTGCCAGCAGCTTCGGGGGACAGGGGAGTGCCGGGGAGCTGTTTTTT | CASSFGGQGSAGELFF
TRBD1 | - | TRBJ2-3 | TRBV4-1 | 17 | TGCGCCAGCAGCCAAGACCGGACAGGGCTATCGACAGATACGCAGTATTTT | CASSQDRTGLSTDTQYF
- | - | TRBJ2-1 | TRBV13 | 13 | TGTGCCAGCAGCTTGGGGGGTAGCAGTGAGCAGTTCTTC | CASSLGGSSEQFF
TRBD1 | - | TRBJ2-7 | TRBV11-1 | 17 | TGTGCCAGCAGCTTAAATTATCCGGGACAGGGGGCCTACGAGCAGTACTTC | CASSLNYPGQGAYEQYF
- | - | TRBJ2-7 | TRBV19 | 15 | TGTGCCAGTACCCCCGGAAGGGGGAACGGCTACGAGCAGTACTTC | CASTPGRGNGYEQYF
- | - | TRBJ1-4 | TRBV27 | 17 | TGTGCCAGCAGTTTATCTGGGACGCTAGACCGGGAGGAAAAACTGTTTTTT | CASSLSGTLDREEKLFF
TRBD2 | once | TRBJ2-7 | TRBV28 | 13 | TGTGCCAGCAGTTTCCTAGCGGACTACGAGCAGTACTTC | CASSFLADYEQYF
- | - | TRBJ1-2 | TRBV5-6 | 14 | TGTGCCAGCAGCCCAGGACAGAGTTCGGTTGGCTACACCTTC | CASSPGQSSVGYTF